Listed below are T cell receptor beta chains from one sample, sequenced in a study of CD8+ T cells in alopecia areata. TCRdb's table, derived via immunoSEQ multiplex PCR, lists solely in-frame clones and lacks some. The sample carries 160,000 or so clones, about 71% recorded once. Sequencing was performed on CD4+ T cells sorted from blood, taken at week 4, from a patient treated with tofacitinib. These receptors were collected from a human donor with alopecia areata. Each CDR3 is given with its conserved first and last residue. The D gene is left open where the match is weak. Some rows mark clone size as missing; the rest say once, few, many or name a class of expanded clone.

v_call,d_call,clone_size,j_call,cdr3_aa,cdr3_nt
TRBV30,.,.,TRBJ1-5,CAWSGISNQPQHF,TGTGCCTGGAGTGGGATTTCTAATCAGCCCCAGCATTTT
TRBV18,TRBD1,.,TRBJ1-1,CASSPAGTVNTEAFF,TGTGCCAGCTCACCCGCGGGGACAGTGAACACTGAAGCTTTCTTT
TRBV5-1,.,few,TRBJ1-4,CASSLGQNEKLFF,TGCGCCAGCAGCTTGGGACAGAATGAAAAACTGTTTTTT
TRBV7-2,TRBD1,few,TRBJ2-2,CASSPSPGGSSTGELFF,TGTGCCAGCAGCCCGAGTCCAGGGGGCAGTAGCACCGGGGAGCTGTTTTTT
TRBV4-2,TRBD1,.,TRBJ1-5,CASSQGQGASVSNQPQHF,TGTGCCAGCAGCCAAGGCCAGGGGGCATCGGTAAGCAATCAGCCCCAGCATTTT
TRBV15,.,.,TRBJ2-2,CATSRGGDLTGELFF,TGTGCCACCAGCAGAGGCGGGGACCTCACCGGGGAGCTGTTTTTT
TRBV30,TRBD2,few,TRBJ2-7,CAWSYGLAGYEQYF,TGTGCCTGGAGCTATGGACTAGCTGGCTACGAGCAGTACTTC
TRBV30,.,.,TRBJ1-6,CAWSQGNSPLHF,TGTGCCTGGAGTCAAGGGAATTCACCCCTCCACTTT
TRBV30,.,.,TRBJ1-6,CAWSVSGINSPLHF,TGTGCCTGGAGTGTTTCCGGGATTAATTCACCCCTCCACTTT
TRBV9,TRBD1,.,TRBJ2-1,CASSVFSGGSEQFF,TGTGCCAGCAGCGTATTTTCAGGGGGCAGTGAGCAGTTCTTC
TRBV29-1,.,.,TRBJ1-1,CSVQGQITEAFF,TGCAGCGTGCAAGGCCAGATCACTGAAGCTTTCTTT
TRBV4-1,TRBD2,many,TRBJ2-3,CASSQGGTSGGTDTQYF,TGCGCCAGCAGCCAAGGGGGGACTAGCGGTGGCACAGATACGCAGTATTTT
TRBV5-1,.,.,TRBJ2-7,CASSLATGQSSYEQYF,TGCGCCAGCAGCTTGGCCACCGGACAGAGCTCCTACGAGCAGTACTTC
TRBV29-1,.,few,TRBJ2-7,CSVEQGSLWF,TGCAGCGTTGAGCAGGGTAGCCTGTGGTTC
TRBV30,.,.,TRBJ1-1,CAWSTRGNTEAFF,TGTGCCTGGAGTACCCGCGGGAACACTGAAGCTTTCTTT
TRBV9,TRBD1,.,TRBJ2-7,CASSVGGTGYEQYF,TGTGCCAGCAGCGTAGGGGGGACAGGCTACGAGCAGTACTTC
TRBV5-1,TRBD1,.,TRBJ2-6,CASSVTGTGANVLTF,TGCGCCAGCAGCGTGACAGGGACTGGGGCCAACGTCCTGACTTTC
TRBV11-2,.,few,TRBJ1-6,CASSLGRQSSPLHF,TGTGCCAGCAGCTTAGGTCGGCAGTCCTCACCCCTCCACTTT
TRBV29-1,.,.,TRBJ2-6,CSATGSSYSGANVLTF,TGCAGCGCAACAGGGTCCTCCTACTCTGGGGCCAACGTCCTGACTTTC
TRBV11-2,TRBD2,.,TRBJ2-1,CASSGGGNEQFF,TGTGCCAGCAGCGGGGGGGGCAATGAGCAGTTCTTC
TRBV30,TRBD2,once,TRBJ2-5,CAWSVLAGALKETQYF,TGTGCCTGGAGTGTACTAGCGGGGGCCCTCAAAGAGACCCAGTACTTC
TRBV18,.,.,TRBJ1-1,CASSPPLRGTEAFF,TGTGCCAGCTCACCACCGCTCAGGGGCACTGAAGCTTTCTTT
TRBV4-3,.,once,TRBJ1-1,CASSQGARLEAFF,TGCGCCAGCAGCCAAGGTGCCAGGCTCGAAGCTTTCTTT
TRBV7-9,TRBD1,.,TRBJ2-7,CASSFKGAGEQYF,TGTGCCAGCAGCTTTAAGGGGGCGGGCGAGCAGTACTTC
TRBV2,TRBD2,.,TRBJ2-7,CASRTGTIYEQYF,TGTGCCAGCAGAACCGGGACTATCTACGAGCAGTACTTC
TRBV29-1,.,.,TRBJ1-1,CSVEGGSQAAGSEAFF,TGCAGCGTTGAGGGAGGGTCCCAAGCTGCGGGGTCTGAAGCTTTCTTT
TRBV5-1,.,.,TRBJ2-7,CASSLGPEQYF,TGCGCCAGCAGCTTGGGTCCCGAGCAGTACTTC
TRBV7-2,.,many,TRBJ2-3,CASSVQASRADTQYF,TGTGCCAGCAGCGTTCAGGCGTCCCGGGCAGATACGCAGTATTTT
TRBV20-1,.,.,TRBJ2-5,CSARPLETQYF,TGCAGTGCTCGACCGCTGGAGACCCAGTACTTC
TRBV5-4,TRBD2,few,TRBJ2-7,CASSHLGLAGGRRYEQYF,TGTGCCAGCAGCCACCTGGGGCTAGCGGGGGGGCGGCGATACGAGCAGTACTTC
TRBV29-1,.,.,TRBJ1-1,CSVEGLYTEAFF,TGCAGCGTTGAAGGACTGTACACTGAAGCTTTCTTT
TRBV25-1,.,few,TRBJ2-2,CASRKLGSNTGELFF,TGTGCCAGCAGGAAACTCGGGTCGAACACCGGGGAGCTGTTTTTT
TRBV9,TRBD2,few,TRBJ2-1,CASSVGSGGFYNEQFF,TGTGCCAGCAGCGTAGGTAGCGGGGGGTTCTACAATGAGCAGTTCTTC
TRBV27,TRBD1,.,TRBJ2-4,CASSTLGGQNIQYF,TGTGCCAGCAGTACATTAGGGGGCCAAAACATTCAGTACTTC
TRBV4-1,.,.,TRBJ1-6,CASSQDQGPAQGSPLHF,TGCGCCAGCAGCCAAGATCAGGGGCCGGCACAGGGCTCACCCCTCCACTTT
TRBV30,.,.,TRBJ1-4,CAWSVELGREKLFF,TGTGCCTGGAGTGTAGAGCTAGGCCGTGAAAAACTGTTTTTT
TRBV2,.,once,TRBJ1-1,CASKRGLNTEAFF,TGTGCCAGCAAGAGGGGACTGAACACTGAAGCTTTCTTT
TRBV30,.,few,TRBJ2-1,CAWGGMDEQFF,TGTGCCTGGGGGGGTATGGATGAGCAGTTCTTC